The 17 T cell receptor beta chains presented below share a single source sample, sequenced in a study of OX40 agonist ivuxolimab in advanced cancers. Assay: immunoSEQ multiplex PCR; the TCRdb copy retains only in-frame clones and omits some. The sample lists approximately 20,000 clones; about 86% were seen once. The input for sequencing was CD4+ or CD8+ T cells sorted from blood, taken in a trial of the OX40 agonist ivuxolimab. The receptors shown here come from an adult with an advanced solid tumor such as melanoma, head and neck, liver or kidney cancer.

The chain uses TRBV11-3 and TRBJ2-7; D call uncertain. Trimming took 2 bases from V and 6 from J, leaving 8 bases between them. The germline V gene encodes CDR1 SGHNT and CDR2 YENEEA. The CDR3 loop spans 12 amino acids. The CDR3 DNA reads TGTGCCAGCAGCTTAACACGATCCGAGCAGTACTTC. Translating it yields CASSLTRSEQYF.

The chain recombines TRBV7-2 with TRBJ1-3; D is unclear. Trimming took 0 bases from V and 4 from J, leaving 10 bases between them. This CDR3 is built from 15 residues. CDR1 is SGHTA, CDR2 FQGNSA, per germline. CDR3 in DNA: TGTGCCAGCAGCTTAGCGTTTGGGCCCGGAAACACCATATATTTT. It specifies CASSLAFGPGNTIYF.

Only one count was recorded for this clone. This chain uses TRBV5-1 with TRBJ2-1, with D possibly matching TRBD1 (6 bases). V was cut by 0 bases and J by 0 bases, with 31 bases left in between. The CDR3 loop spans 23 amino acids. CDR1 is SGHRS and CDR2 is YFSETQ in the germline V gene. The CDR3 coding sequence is TGCGCCAGCAGCTTGGAGGGCCTCAGGGGTTGGGACCTTCCTGGGAGCTCCTACAATGAGCAGTTCTTC. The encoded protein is CASSLEGLRGWDLPGSSYNEQFF. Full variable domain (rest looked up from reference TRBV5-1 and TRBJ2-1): KAGVTQTPRYLIKTRGQQVTLSCSPISGHRSVSWYQQTPGQGLQFLFEYFSETQRNKGNFPGRFSGRQFSNSRSEMNVSTLELGDSALYLCASSLEGLRGWDLPGSSYNEQFFGPGTRLTVL.

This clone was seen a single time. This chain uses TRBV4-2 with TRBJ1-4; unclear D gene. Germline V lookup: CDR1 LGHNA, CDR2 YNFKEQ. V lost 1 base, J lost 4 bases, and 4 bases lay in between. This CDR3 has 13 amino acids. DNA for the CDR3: TGTGCCAGCAGCCAAGGTGATAATGAAAAACTGTTTTTT. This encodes CASSQGDNEKLFF.

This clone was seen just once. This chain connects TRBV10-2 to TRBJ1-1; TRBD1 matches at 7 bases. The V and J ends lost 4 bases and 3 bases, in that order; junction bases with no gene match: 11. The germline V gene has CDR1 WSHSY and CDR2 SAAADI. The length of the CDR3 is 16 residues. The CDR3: CASSGPHRGLDTEAFF. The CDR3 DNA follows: TGCGCCAGCAGTGGCCCGCACAGGGGCTTGGACACTGAAGCTTTCTTT.

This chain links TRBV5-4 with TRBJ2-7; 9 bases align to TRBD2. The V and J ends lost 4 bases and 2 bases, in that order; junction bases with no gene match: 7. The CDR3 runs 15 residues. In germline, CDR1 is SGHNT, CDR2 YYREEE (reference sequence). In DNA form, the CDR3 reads TGTGCCAGCAGCAAGAGCGGGAGGCTGACCTACGAGCAGTACTTC. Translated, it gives CASSKSGRLTYEQYF.

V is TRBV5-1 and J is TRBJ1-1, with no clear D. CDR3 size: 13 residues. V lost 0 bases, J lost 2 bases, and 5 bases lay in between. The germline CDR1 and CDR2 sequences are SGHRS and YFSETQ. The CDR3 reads CASSLGANTEAFF. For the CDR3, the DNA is TGCGCCAGCAGCTTGGGTGCTAACACTGAAGCTTTCTTT. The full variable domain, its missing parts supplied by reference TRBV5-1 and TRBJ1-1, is KAGVTQTPRYLIKTRGQQVTLSCSPISGHRSVSWYQQTPGQGLQFLFEYFSETQRNKGNFPGRFSGRQFSNSRSEMNVSTLELGDSALYLCASSLGANTEAFFGQGTRLTVV.

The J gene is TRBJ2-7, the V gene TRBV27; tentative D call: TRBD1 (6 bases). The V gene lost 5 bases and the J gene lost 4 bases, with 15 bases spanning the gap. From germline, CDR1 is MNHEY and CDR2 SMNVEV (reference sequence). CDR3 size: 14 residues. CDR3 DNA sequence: TGTGCCAGCAGTCCACGGACAGCTTCGTACGAGCAGTACTTC. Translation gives CASSPRTASYEQYF.

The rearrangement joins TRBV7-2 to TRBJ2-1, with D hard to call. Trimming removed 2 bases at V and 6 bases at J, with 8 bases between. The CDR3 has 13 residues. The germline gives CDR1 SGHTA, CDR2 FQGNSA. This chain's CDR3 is CASSLRTGNEQFF. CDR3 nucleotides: TGTGCCAGCAGCTTAAGGACGGGCAATGAGCAGTTCTTC.

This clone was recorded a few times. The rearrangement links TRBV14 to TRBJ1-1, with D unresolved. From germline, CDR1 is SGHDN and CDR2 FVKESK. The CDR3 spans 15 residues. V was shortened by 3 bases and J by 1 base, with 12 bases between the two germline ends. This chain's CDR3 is CASSQALAGNTEAFF. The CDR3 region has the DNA TGTGCCAGCAGCCAGGCCTTGGCAGGGAACACTGAAGCTTTCTTT.

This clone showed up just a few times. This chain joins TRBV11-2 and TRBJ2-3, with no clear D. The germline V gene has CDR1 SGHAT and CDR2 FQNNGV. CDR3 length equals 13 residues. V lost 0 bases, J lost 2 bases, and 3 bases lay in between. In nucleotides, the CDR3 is TGTGCCAGCAGCTTAGACCTCACAGATACGCAGTATTTT. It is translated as CASSLDLTDTQYF.

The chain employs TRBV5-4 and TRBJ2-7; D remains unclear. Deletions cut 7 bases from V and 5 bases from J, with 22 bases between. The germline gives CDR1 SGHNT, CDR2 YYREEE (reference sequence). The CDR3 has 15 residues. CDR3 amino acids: CASHHKGQVMDEQYF. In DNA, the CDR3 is TGTGCCAGCCATCACAAGGGCCAGGTCATGGACGAGCAGTACTTC. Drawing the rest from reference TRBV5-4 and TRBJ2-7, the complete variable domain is ETGVTQSPTHLIKTRGQQVTLRCSSQSGHNTVSWYQQALGQGPQFIFQYYREEENGRGNFPPRFSGLQFPNYSSELNVNALELDDSALYLCASHHKGQVMDEQYFGPGTRLTVT.

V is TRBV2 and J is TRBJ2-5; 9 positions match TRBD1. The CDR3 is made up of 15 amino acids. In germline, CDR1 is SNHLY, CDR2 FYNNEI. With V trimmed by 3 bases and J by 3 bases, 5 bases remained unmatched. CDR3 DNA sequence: TGTGCCAGCAGTGAGACGGACAGGGGAAAAGAGACCCAGTACTTC. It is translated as CASSETDRGKETQYF.

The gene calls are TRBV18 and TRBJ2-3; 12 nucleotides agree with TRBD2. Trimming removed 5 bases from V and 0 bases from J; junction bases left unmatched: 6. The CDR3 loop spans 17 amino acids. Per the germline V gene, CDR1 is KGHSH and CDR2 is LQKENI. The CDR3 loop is CASSSTSGGPSTDTQYF. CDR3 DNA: TGTGCCAGCTCATCAACTAGCGGGGGGCCTAGCACAGATACGCAGTATTTT.

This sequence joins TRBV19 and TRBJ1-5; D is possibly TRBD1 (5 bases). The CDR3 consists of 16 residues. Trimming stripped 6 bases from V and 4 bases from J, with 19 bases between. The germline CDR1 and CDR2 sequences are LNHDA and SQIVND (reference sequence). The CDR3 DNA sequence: TGTGCCAGTAGCTATGGGACGGTGACAACAAATCAGCCCCAGCATTTT. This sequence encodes CASSYGTVTTNQPQHF.

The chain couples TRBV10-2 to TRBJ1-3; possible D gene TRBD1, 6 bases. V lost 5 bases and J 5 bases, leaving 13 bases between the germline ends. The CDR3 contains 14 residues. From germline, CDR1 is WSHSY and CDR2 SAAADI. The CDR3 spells CASSPGQRRNTIYF. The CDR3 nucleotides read TGCGCCAGCAGTCCCGGACAGCGTCGAAACACCATATATTTT.

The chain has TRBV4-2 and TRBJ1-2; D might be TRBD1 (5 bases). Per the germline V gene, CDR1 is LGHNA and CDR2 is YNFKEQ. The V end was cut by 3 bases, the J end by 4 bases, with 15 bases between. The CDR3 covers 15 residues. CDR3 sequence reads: CASSQGLGGGYGYTF. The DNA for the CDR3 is TGTGCCAGCAGCCAGGGCTTGGGGGGGGGCTATGGCTACACCTTC.